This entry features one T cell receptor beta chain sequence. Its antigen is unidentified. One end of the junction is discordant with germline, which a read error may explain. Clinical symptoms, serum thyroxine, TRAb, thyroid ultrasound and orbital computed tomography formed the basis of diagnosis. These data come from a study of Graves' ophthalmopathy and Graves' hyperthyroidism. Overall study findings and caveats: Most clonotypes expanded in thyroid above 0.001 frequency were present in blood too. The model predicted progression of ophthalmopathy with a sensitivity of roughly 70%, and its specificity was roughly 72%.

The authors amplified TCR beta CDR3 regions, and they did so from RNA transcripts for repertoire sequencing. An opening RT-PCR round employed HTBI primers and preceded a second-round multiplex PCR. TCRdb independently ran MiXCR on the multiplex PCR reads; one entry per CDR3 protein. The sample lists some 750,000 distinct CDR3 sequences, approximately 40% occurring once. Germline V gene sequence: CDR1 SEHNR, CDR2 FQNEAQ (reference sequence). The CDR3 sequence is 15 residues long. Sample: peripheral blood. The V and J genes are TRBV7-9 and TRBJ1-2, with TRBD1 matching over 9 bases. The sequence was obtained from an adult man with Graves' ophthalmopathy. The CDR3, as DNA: TGCGCCAGCAGCATCCCGGGACAGGGACGATATGGCTACACCTTC. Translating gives CASSIPGQGRYGYTF.